This entry describes one T cell receptor (beta chain). TCR beta sequences were obtained from blood CD8+ and CD4+ T cells. The Susac syndrome patients fit the recently defined diagnostic criteria for definite or probable disease. This sample is part of a study of CD8 T cells in Susac syndrome. After extraction with the RNeasy kit, roughly 0.45 to 1 ug of the RNA was reverse transcribed using random hexamers. Amplification of TCR beta CDR3 across 54 Vbeta and 13 Jbeta was performed with immunoSEQ multiplex PCR. TCRdb itself ran the immunoSEQ multiplex PCR reads through MiXCR, one entry per CDR3 protein. The repertoire holds hundreds of thousands of distinct CDR3 sequences, with about 94% as singletons. Germline CDR1 is ENHRY and CDR2 is SYGVKD. The V end lost 7 bases, the J end lost 0 bases, and 10 bases lay between the germline ends. This CDR3 contains 15 residues.

Sequenced input: CD4+ T cells from PBMCs. This TCR was sampled from a human donor with Susac syndrome. The chain combines TRBV10-3 with TRBJ2-6, with D perhaps matching TRBD1 (6 bases). The CDR3 loop reads CAIIGQLSGANVLTF. The CDR3 coding sequence is TGTGCCATCATCGGACAGCTCTCTGGGGCCAACGTCCTGACTTTC.